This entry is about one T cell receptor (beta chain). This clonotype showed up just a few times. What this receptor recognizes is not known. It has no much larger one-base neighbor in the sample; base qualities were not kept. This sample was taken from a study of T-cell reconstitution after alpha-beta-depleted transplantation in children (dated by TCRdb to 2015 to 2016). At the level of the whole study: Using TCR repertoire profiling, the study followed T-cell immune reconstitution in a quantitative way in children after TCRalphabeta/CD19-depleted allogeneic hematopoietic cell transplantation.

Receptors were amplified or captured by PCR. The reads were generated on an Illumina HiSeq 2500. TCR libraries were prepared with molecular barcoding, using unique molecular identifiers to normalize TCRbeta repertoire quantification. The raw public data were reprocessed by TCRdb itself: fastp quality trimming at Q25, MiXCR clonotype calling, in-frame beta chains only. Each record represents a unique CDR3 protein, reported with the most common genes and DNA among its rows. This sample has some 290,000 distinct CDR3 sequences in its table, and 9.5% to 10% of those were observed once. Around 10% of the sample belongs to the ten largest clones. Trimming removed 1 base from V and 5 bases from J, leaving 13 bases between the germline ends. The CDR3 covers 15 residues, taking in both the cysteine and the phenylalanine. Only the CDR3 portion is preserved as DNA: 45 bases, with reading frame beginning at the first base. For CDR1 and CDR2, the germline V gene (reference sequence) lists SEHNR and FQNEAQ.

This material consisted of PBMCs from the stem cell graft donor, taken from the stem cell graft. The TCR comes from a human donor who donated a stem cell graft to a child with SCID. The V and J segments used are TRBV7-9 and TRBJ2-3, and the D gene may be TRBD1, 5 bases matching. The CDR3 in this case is CASSLGQGGGDTQYF. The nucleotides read TGTGCCAGCAGCTTAGGTCAGGGCGGCGGAGATACGCAGTATTTT.